This is a list of T cell receptor beta chains from one sample in a study of OX40 agonist ivuxolimab in advanced cancers. TCRdb's table, derived via immunoSEQ multiplex PCR, lists solely in-frame clones and lacks some. Among roughly 70,000 clones listed, approximately 85% were seen once. Sequences were derived from CD4+ or CD8+ T cells sorted from blood, sampled in a trial of the OX40 agonist ivuxolimab. Receptor source: an adult with an advanced solid tumor such as melanoma, head and neck, liver or kidney cancer. The conserved cysteine and the conserved F or W are not part of the CDR3 here. Only some rows state a clone size, as once, few, many or a class for expanded clones.

size	V	J	length	CDR3
NA	TRBV25-1	TRBJ2-6	15	ASSESHINSGANVLT
NA	TRBV6-5	TRBJ1-1	13	ASSLFFTGKFTAF
NA	TRBV12-5	TRBJ2-1	12	ASGLAGRNNEQF
many	TRBV7-2	TRBJ1-1	12	ASSKAPRVTEAF
NA	TRBV2	TRBJ2-2	12	ASSEGVGTGELF
NA	TRBV19	TRBJ1-2	12	ASSLLGEVYGYT
NA	TRBV6-6	TRBJ1-1	13	ASSPTGRLNTEAF
NA	TRBV11-3	TRBJ2-1	16	ASSSPGLAGGDYSEQF
NA	TRBV30	TRBJ1-6	11	AWSWDRGSPLH
NA	TRBV13	TRBJ1-1	13	ASSTSTGLNPEAF
NA	TRBV6-5	TRBJ2-2	11	ASSYDFIGELF
NA	TRBV9	TRBJ2-7	12	ASSVSTNSYEQY
NA	TRBV7-2	TRBJ1-6	15	ASSLGPRQGYNSPLH
NA	TRBV12-5	TRBJ1-2	13	ASGSWEARSYGYT
NA	TRBV18	TRBJ1-1	10	ASSQGDKEAF
once	TRBV19	TRBJ1-4	9	ASSCGKNCF
once	TRBV19	TRBJ1-2	13	ASSIPGHRGYGYT
NA	TRBV7-2	TRBJ2-1	12	ATGRPGHDNEQF
NA	TRBV10-3	TRBJ2-3	10	AIRGPPDTQY
NA	TRBV2	TRBJ1-6	14	ASADGVYSYNSPLH
NA	TRBV11-2	TRBJ1-3	14	ASSLRPGRDGNTIY
NA	TRBV27	TRBJ1-5	13	ASSLGARGNQPQH
NA	TRBV30	TRBJ1-3	12	AWTVVVPGNTIY
NA	TRBV2	TRBJ1-2	13	ASTIVWGTDYGYT
NA	TRBV5-1	TRBJ1-1	12	ASSLGQGAWRAF
NA	TRBV7-8	TRBJ1-3	10	ASSLNRDILY
NA	TRBV6-1	TRBJ1-6	12	ASTYDRGNSPLH
NA	TRBV9	TRBJ1-3	14	ASSPRLLASGNTIY
NA	TRBV6-5	TRBJ2-7	13	ASRAPREGWGEQY
NA	TRBV2	TRBJ1-6	12	ASSGGQGRSPLH
once	TRBV7-2	TRBJ2-5	12	ASSLRGGGETQY
NA	TRBV13	TRBJ1-1	12	ASSLVQLGGAAF
NA	TRBV5-4	TRBJ1-1	11	ASSFTENTEAF
NA	TRBV5-5	TRBJ1-1	13	ASSLSGPPNTEAF
NA	TRBV7-8	TRBJ2-7	14	ASSLVSRDTFGEQY
NA	TRBV9	TRBJ2-3	13	ASSTWGGATDTQY
NA	TRBV5-4	TRBJ1-6	12	ASSQESPSSPLH
NA	TRBV2	TRBJ1-6	13	ASTEGAGDNSPLH
NA	TRBV19	TRBJ2-1	13	ASSILTSAVAEQF
NA	TRBV18	TRBJ2-4	9	ASSSGYIQY